The T cell receptor beta chain described here comes from a study of blood T cell repertoires in COVID-19. Across the study: Researchers got acute and convalescent COVID-19 samples from the United States, Italy and Spain. T cells, B-cell-depleted T cells, or PBMCs supplied cDNA or gDNA.

In the study's own analysis: Nucleated cell counts were estimated from reference gene primer amplification. Repertoires were generated with immunoSEQ multiplex PCR, while TCRdb's copy carries only in-frame clones and drops some. Clone size and the V and J calls come from that table; the DNA yielded D and trimming. The sample has 100,000 or so clones; roughly 85% are singletons. The CDR3 length is 13 residues. Unmatched junction bases numbered 2, after V lost 3 bases and J lost 5 bases. The sample comprised peripheral blood. The chain carries TRBV12-3 or TRBV12-4 and TRBJ2-7; TRBD1 agrees at 9 bases. The TCR was taken from a man aged 50 to 59 with active COVID-19. The CDR3 loop reads CASSLGQGHEQYF. For the CDR3, the DNA is TGTGCCAGCAGTTTGGGACAGGGCCACGAGCAGTACTTC.